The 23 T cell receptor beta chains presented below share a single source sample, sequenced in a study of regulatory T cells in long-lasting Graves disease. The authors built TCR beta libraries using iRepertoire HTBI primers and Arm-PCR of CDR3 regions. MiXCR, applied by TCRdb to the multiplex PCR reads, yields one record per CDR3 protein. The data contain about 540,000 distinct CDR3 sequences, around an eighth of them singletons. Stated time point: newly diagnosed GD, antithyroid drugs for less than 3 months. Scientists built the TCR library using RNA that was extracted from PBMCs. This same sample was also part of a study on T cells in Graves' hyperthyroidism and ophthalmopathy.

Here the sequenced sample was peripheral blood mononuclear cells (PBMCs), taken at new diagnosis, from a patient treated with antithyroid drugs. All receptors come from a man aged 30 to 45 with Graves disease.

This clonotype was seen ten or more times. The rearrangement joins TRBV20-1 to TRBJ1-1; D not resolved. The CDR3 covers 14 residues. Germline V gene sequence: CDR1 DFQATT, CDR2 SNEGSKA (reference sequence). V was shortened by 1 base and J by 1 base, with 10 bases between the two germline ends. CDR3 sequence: CSARGPTGNTEAFF. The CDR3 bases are TGCAGTGCTAGAGGGCCCACGGGGAACACTGAAGCTTTCTTT.

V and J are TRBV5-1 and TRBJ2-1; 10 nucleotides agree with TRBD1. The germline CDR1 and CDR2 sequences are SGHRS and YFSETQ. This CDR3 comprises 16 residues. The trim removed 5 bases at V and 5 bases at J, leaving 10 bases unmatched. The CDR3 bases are TGCGCCAGCAGTGGGGATTGGACAGGGGGTCACAATGAGCAGTTCTTC. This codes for CASSGDWTGGHNEQFF.

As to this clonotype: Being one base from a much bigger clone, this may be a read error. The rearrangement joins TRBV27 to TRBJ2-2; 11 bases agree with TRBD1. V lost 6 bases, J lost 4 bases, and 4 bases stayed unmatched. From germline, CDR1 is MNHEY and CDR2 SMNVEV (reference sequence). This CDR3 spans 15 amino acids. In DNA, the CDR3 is TGTGCCAGCAGAACCGGGACAGGGGGCACCGGGGAGCTGTTTTTT. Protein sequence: CASRTGTGGTGELFF.

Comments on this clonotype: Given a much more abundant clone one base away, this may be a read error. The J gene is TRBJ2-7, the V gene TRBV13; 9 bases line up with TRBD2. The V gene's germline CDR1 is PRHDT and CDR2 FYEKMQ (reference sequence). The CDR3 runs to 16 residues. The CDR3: CASGLAAGGYVGEQYF. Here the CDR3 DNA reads TGTGCCAGCGGCTTAGCAGCGGGAGGCTATGTGGGGGAGCAGTACTTC.

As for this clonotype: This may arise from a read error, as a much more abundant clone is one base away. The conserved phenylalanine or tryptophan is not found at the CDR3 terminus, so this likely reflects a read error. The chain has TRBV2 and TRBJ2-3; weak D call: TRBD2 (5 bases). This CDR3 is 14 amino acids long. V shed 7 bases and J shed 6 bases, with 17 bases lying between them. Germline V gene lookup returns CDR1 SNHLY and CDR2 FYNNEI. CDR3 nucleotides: TGTGCCAGCACCCAGTTGGGGAGTGGCGATACGCAGTATTTG. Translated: CASTQLGSGDTQYL.

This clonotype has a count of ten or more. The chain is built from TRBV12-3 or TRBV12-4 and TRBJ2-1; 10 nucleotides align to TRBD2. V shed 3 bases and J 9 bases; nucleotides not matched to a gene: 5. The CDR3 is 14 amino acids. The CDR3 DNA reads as TGTGCCAGCAGTTTTCTAGCGGGAGACGGTGAGCAGTTCTTC. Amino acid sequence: CASSFLAGDGEQFF.

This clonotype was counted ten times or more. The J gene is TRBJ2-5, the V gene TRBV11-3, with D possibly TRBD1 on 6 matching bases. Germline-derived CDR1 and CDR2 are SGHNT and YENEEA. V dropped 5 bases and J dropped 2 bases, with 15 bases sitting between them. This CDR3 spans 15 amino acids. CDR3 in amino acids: CASSEPTGAQETQYF. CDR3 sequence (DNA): TGTGCCAGCAGCGAACCGACAGGAGCTCAAGAGACCCAGTACTTC.

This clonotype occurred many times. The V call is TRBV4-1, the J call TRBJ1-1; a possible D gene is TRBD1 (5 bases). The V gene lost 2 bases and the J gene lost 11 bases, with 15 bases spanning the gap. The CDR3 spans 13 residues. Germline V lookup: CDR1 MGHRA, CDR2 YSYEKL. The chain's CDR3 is CASSQPTGTHAFF. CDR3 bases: TGCGCCAGCAGCCAACCTACCGGGACCCACGCTTTCTTT.

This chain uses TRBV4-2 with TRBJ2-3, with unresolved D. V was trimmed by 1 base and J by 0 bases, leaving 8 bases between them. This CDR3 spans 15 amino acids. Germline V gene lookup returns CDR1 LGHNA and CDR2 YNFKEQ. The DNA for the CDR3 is TGTGCCAGCAGCCAAGGTCACTATAGCACAGATACGCAGTATTTT. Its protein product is CASSQGHYSTDTQYF.

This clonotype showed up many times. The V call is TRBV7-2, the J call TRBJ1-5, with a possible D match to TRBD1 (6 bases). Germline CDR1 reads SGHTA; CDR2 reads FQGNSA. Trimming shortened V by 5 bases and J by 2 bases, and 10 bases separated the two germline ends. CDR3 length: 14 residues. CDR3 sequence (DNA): TGTGCCAGCAGCACAGGGTTCGGCAATCAGCCCCAGCATTTT. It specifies CASSTGFGNQPQHF.

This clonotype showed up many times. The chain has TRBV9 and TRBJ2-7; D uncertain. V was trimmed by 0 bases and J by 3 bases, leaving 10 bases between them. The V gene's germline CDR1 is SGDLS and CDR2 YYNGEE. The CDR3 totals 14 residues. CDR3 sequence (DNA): TGTGCCAGCAGCGTAGCTGGGTCTTACTACGAGCAGTACTTC. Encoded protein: CASSVAGSYYEQYF. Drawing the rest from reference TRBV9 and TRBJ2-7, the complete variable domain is DSGVTQTPKHLITATGQRVTLRCSPRSGDLSVYWYQQSLDQGLQFLIQYYNGEERAKGNILERFSAQQFPDLHSELNLSSLELGDSALYFCASSVAGSYYEQYFGPGTRLTVT.

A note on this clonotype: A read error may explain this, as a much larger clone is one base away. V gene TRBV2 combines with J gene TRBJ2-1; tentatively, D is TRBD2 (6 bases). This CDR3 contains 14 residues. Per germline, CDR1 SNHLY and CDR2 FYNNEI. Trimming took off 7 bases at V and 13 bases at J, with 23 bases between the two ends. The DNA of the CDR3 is TGTGCCAGCACCCAACGGGGGTACCAAGAGACCCAGTTCTTC. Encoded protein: CASTQRGYQETQFF.

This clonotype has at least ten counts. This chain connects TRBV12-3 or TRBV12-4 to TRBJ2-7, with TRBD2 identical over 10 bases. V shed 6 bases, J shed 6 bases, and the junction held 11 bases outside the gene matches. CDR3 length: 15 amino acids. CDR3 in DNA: TGTGCCAGCAGCCTCACCCTTAGCGGGGGGATCGAGCAGTACTTC. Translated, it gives CASSLTLSGGIEQYF.

The CDR3 bases are TGTGCCAGCGTACTGGACAGGTTGACCACCGGGGAGCTGTTTTTT. It codes for CASVLDRLTTGELFF. The genes are TRBV6-2 or TRBV6-3 and TRBJ2-2; 7 bases match TRBD1. The germline V gene has CDR1 MNHEY and CDR2 SVGEGT. V shed 8 bases, J shed 4 bases, and the junction held 10 bases outside the gene matches. The CDR3 has 15 amino acids.

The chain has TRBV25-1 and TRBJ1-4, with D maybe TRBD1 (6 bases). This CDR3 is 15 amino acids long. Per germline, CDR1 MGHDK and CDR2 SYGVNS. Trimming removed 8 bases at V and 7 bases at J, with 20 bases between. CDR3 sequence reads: CASAPFGGAGEKLFF. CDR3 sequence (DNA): TGTGCCAGCGCCCCATTCGGGGGGGCTGGTGAAAAACTGTTTTTT.

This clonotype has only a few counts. Here the CDR3 DNA reads TGTGCCAGCAGCTTAGTCAGCCAGTCTAATCAGCCCCAGCATTTT. This encodes CASSLVSQSNQPQHF. The chain couples TRBV7-2 to TRBJ1-5, with D hard to call. Germline V gene data show CDR1 as SGHTA and CDR2 as FQGNSA. V lost 1 base and J 4 bases, leaving 11 bases between the germline ends. This CDR3 has 15 residues.

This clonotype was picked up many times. The CDR3 bases are TGTGCCAGCAGGCCGGGACAGGGGGGGCATCAGCCCCAGCATTTT. It specifies CASRPGQGGHQPQHF. This chain uses TRBV12-3 or TRBV12-4 with TRBJ1-5, with 11 bases matching TRBD1. The CDR3 totals 15 residues. Losses at the gene ends were 6 bases for V and 5 bases for J; bases not matched to a gene: 6.

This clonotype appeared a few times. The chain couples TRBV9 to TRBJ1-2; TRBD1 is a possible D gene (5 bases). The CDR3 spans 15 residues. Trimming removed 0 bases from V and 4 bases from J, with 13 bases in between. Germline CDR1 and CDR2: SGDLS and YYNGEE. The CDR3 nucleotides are TGTGCCAGCAGCGTAGAGGGGACGGCCAGCTATGGCTACACCTTC. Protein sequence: CASSVEGTASYGYTF.

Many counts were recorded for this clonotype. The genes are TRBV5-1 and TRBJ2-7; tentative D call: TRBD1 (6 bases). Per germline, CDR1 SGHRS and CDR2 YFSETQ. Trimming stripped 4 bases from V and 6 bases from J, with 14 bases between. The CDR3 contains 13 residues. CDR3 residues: CASSESGDGEQYF. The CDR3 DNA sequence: TGCGCCAGCAGCGAATCAGGGGACGGCGAGCAGTACTTC. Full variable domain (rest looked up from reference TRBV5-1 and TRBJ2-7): KAGVTQTPRYLIKTRGQQVTLSCSPISGHRSVSWYQQTPGQGLQFLFEYFSETQRNKGNFPGRFSGRQFSNSRSEMNVSTLELGDSALYLCASSESGDGEQYFGPGTRLTVT.

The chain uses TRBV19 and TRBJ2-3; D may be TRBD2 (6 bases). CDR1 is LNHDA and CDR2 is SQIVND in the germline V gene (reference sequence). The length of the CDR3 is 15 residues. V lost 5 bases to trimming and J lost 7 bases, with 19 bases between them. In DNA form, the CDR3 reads TGTGCCAGTAGTGCAGGTTACGGGAGAGTGAATACGCAGTATTTT. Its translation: CASSAGYGRVNTQYF. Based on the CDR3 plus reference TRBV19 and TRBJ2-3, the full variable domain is DGGITQSPKYLFRKEGQNVTLSCEQNLNHDAMYWYRQDPGQGLRLIYYSQIVNDFQKGDIAEGYSVSREKKESFPLTVTSAQKNPTAFYLCASSAGYGRVNTQYFGPGTRLTVL.

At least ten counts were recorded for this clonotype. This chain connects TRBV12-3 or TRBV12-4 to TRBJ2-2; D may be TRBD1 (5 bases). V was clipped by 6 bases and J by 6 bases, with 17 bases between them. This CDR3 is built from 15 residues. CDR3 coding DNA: TGTGCCAGCAGCACTCTAACAGGTTCTTCCGGGGAGCTGTTTTTT. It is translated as CASSTLTGSSGELFF.

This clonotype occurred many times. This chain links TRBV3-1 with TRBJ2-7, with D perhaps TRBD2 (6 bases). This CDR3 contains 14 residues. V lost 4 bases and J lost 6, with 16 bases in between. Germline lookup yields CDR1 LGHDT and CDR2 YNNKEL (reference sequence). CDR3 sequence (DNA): TGTGCCAGCAGCCGCGTGGCGGGGCGGGTCGAGCAGTACTTC. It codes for CASSRVAGRVEQYF.

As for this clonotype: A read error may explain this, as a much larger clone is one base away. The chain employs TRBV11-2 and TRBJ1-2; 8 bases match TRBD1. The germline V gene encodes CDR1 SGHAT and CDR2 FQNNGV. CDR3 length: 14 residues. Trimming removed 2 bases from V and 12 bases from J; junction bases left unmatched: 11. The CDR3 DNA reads TGTGCCAGCAGCTTACGACAGGGGAGGGAAGGCCACACCTTC. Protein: CASSLRQGREGHTF.